The next 25 T cell receptor beta chains were all read from a single sample in a study of blood T cell repertoires in COVID-19. Only in-frame clones appear in the TCRdb table, and some are missing; sequencing was by immunoSEQ multiplex PCR. The sample has about 29,000 clones; over 70% are singletons. Sequencing used peripheral blood. These receptors came from a woman in her sixties or seventies with active or convalescent COVID-19.

V usage is TRBV7-2 and J usage is TRBJ1-2; 10 bases are a match to TRBD1. This CDR3 is built from 16 residues. In germline, CDR1 is SGHTA, CDR2 FQGNSA. V shed 7 bases and J 4 bases; nucleotides not matched to a gene: 12. The CDR3 DNA reads as TGTGCCAGCAACCGGGGAGGGACAGGGGATAGCTATGGCTACACCTTC. Translation gives CASNRGGTGDSYGYTF.

This rearrangement joins TRBV2 to TRBJ2-2, with a possible D match to TRBD2 (5 bases). Per the germline V gene, CDR1 is SNHLY and CDR2 is FYNNEI. This CDR3 has 13 residues. The germline V and J ends were trimmed by 2 bases and 4 bases, with 5 bases remaining between them. CDR3 coding DNA: TGTGCCAGCAGTGAAACTAGCACCGGGGAGCTGTTTTTT. Protein sequence: CASSETSTGELFF.

The V call is TRBV6-2 or TRBV6-3, the J call TRBJ2-2; 13 positions agree with TRBD2. Unmatched junction bases numbered 7, after V lost 0 bases and J lost 6 bases. Per the germline V gene, CDR1 is MNHEY and CDR2 is SVGEGT. The CDR3 has 18 amino acids. CDR3 protein: CASSYSTLAGGPPGELFF. The CDR3 DNA reads TGTGCCAGCAGTTACTCGACACTAGCGGGGGGGCCCCCCGGGGAGCTGTTTTTT.

This clone occurred once. CDR3 DNA sequence: TGCGCCAGCAGCTCCGCGGCAGTGAACTATGGCTACACCTTC. It is translated as CASSSAAVNYGYTF. V is TRBV4-1 and J is TRBJ1-2; D is undetermined. The length of the CDR3 is 14 residues. V dropped 5 bases and J dropped 2 bases, with 12 bases sitting between them. Germline V gene data show CDR1 as MGHRA and CDR2 as YSYEKL.

The genes are TRBV7-9 and TRBJ2-1; the D is unclear. V shed 5 bases and J shed 6 bases, with 17 bases lying between them. Germline CDR1 reads SEHNR; CDR2 reads FQNEAQ (reference sequence). This CDR3 contains 15 residues. This chain's CDR3 is CASSPERAVRNEQFF. CDR3 nucleotides: TGTGCCAGCAGCCCTGAACGTGCGGTTCGCAATGAGCAGTTCTTC.

The chain employs TRBV28 and TRBJ1-5; TRBD1 aligns across 7 bases. The J segment lost 6 bases and the V segment lost 6 bases, leaving 8 bases of the junction unmatched. Looked up from germline, CDR1 is MDHEN and CDR2 is SYDVKM. There are 14 residues in the CDR3. CDR3 residues: CASRSAGGVQPQHF. Written as DNA, the CDR3 is TGTGCCAGCAGGTCGGCAGGGGGAGTTCAGCCCCAGCATTTT.

The sample holds one count of this clone. This chain connects TRBV18 to TRBJ2-5; TRBD2 might be the D (7 bases). The CDR3 is made up of 16 amino acids. Germline CDR1 and CDR2: KGHSH and LQKENI. V was clipped by 0 bases and J by 4 bases, with 15 bases between them. This CDR3 reads CASSPPGGPIAETQYF. As DNA, the CDR3 is TGTGCCAGCTCACCACCCGGGGGGCCGATAGCAGAGACCCAGTACTTC.

This clone was recorded only once. V usage is TRBV4-1 and J usage is TRBJ2-7; D might be TRBD2 (5 bases). This CDR3 is 16 amino acids long. Germline loops: CDR1 MGHRA, CDR2 YSYEKL. The V gene lost 5 bases and the J gene lost 4 bases, with 21 bases spanning the gap. The CDR3, as DNA: TGCGCCAGCAGCATAAACATCGGGATTGGTGGTTACGAGCAGTACTTC. Residues: CASSINIGIGGYEQYF.

This clone was seen a single time. J is TRBJ2-1 and V is TRBV11-2; 9 bases match TRBD1. J lost 4 bases, V lost 7 bases, and 8 bases had no gene match. This CDR3 contains 15 residues. The germline gives CDR1 SGHAT, CDR2 FQNNGV. The CDR3 is CASTVDRGQYNEQFF. CDR3 coding DNA: TGTGCCAGCACGGTGGACAGGGGACAATACAATGAGCAGTTCTTC. Combining the CDR3 with reference TRBV11-2 and TRBJ2-1 gives the whole variable domain EAGVAQSPRYKIIEKRQSVAFWCNPISGHATLYWYQQILGQGPKLLIQFQNNGVVDDSQLPKDRFSAERLKGVDSTLKIQPAKLEDSAVYLCASTVDRGQYNEQFFGPGTRLTVL.

V and J are TRBV6-5 and TRBJ1-4; TRBD1 matches 9 bases. The CDR3 covers 15 residues. V shed 7 bases and J 6 bases; nucleotides not matched to a gene: 9. The germline gives CDR1 MNHEY, CDR2 SVGAGI. CDR3 protein: CASKSPGQGHEKLFF. CDR3 coding DNA: TGTGCCAGCAAATCGCCGGGACAGGGACATGAAAAACTGTTTTTT.

V gene TRBV10-3 combines with J gene TRBJ2-7; perhaps TRBD2 as D (6 bases). From germline, CDR1 is ENHRY and CDR2 SYGVKD. V lost 4 bases to trimming and J lost 0 bases, with 10 bases between them. The CDR3 extends over 14 amino acids. CDR3 nucleotides: TGTGCCATCAGTGCAGCGGGTCTCTCCTACGAGCAGTACTTC. Its protein is CAISAAGLSYEQYF.

The chain links TRBV5-1 to TRBJ2-7, with 7 bases identical to TRBD2. Trimming at V came to 4 bases and at J to 2 bases, leaving 9 bases not matched to a gene. Germline V lookup: CDR1 SGHRS, CDR2 YFSETQ. The CDR3 consists of 15 residues. CDR3 DNA: TGCGCCAGCAGCCCAGAGCTGGCGGGAGCCTACGAGCAGTACTTC. Protein sequence: CASSPELAGAYEQYF.

The rearrangement uses TRBV28 and TRBJ2-1; D is unresolved. The CDR3 loop spans 13 amino acids. The germline V gene has CDR1 MDHEN and CDR2 SYDVKM. Trimming shortened V by 5 bases and J by 4 bases, and 9 bases separated the two germline ends. For the CDR3, the DNA is TGTGCCAGCAGTCCGACACCTTACAATGAGCAGTTCTTC. Translating it yields CASSPTPYNEQFF.

The CDR3 sequence is CASSPNGETQYF. The DNA of the CDR3 is TGTGCCAGCTCACCAAACGGAGAGACCCAGTACTTC. The chain couples TRBV18 to TRBJ2-5; D gene ambiguous. Germline V gene sequence: CDR1 KGHSH, CDR2 LQKENI. V was clipped by 2 bases and J by 4 bases, with 5 bases between them. This CDR3 contains 12 residues.

There are a few counts of this clone. The chain couples TRBV12-5 to TRBJ2-1; 10 nucleotides match TRBD2. The CDR3 spans 15 residues. Trimming cost V 7 bases and J 7 bases; bases outside gene matches: 10. The V gene's germline CDR1 is LGHNT and CDR2 FRNRAP. The CDR3 loop is CASALGASGGNEQFF. In DNA, the CDR3 is TGTGCTAGTGCCCTGGGGGCTAGCGGGGGAAATGAGCAGTTCTTC.

The chain employs TRBV6-2 or TRBV6-3 and TRBJ2-1, with a tentative D call TRBD2 (5 bases). From germline, CDR1 is MNHEY and CDR2 SVGEGT. V dropped 0 bases and J dropped 0 bases, with 9 bases sitting between them. The CDR3 contains 16 residues. In nucleotides, the CDR3 is TGTGCCAGCAGTTACTCTTTAGGGAGCTCCTACAATGAGCAGTTCTTC. Translating gives CASSYSLGSSYNEQFF.

The chain employs TRBV4-1 and TRBJ1-2; D not certain. Between the trimmed V and J ends, which lost 1 base and 8 bases, there was a span of 14 bases. Germline V lookup: CDR1 MGHRA, CDR2 YSYEKL. The CDR3 contains 14 residues. As DNA, the CDR3 is TGCGCCAGCAGCCAAGTAGAGCTTAACCTCGGCTACACCTTC. It is translated as CASSQVELNLGYTF.

The chain carries TRBV30 and TRBJ1-2; the D gene is possibly TRBD1 (6 bases). Germline CDR1 GTSNPN, CDR2 SVGIG (reference sequence). The V end lost 7 bases, the J end lost 3 bases, and 12 bases lay between the germline ends. The CDR3 is made up of 12 amino acids. CDR3 in amino acids: CALAGQYYGYTF. The CDR3 DNA reads as TGTGCCTTGGCAGGACAGTACTATGGCTACACCTTC.

This chain uses TRBV7-2 with TRBJ2-2; D gene unclear. This CDR3 has 14 amino acids. The germline gives CDR1 SGHTA, CDR2 FQGNSA. V was clipped by 5 bases and J by 1 base, with 8 bases between them. For the CDR3, the DNA is TGTGCCAGCAGCGCCCGACAGAACACCGGGGAGCTGTTTTTT. It yields the protein CASSARQNTGELFF.

This chain connects TRBV7-2 to TRBJ2-2; D remains ambiguous. CDR3 length: 13 amino acids. Germline V CDR1 and CDR2: SGHTA, FQGNSA. The germline V and J ends were trimmed by 5 bases and 5 bases, with 9 bases remaining between them. In DNA, the CDR3 is TGTGCCAGCAGCGTCGTACTAACCGGGGAGCTGTTTTTT. Amino acid sequence: CASSVVLTGELFF.

This clone showed up just a few times. The chain employs TRBV7-2 and TRBJ2-1; 14 bases match TRBD2. J was trimmed by 8 bases and V by 3 bases; bases with no gene match: 12. Germline values: CDR1 SGHTA, CDR2 FQGNSA. The CDR3 loop spans 18 amino acids. The CDR3 coding sequence is TGTGCCAGCAGCTTCACGGGACTAGCGGGAGTAGGGTCCTATGAGCAGTTCTTC. It yields the protein CASSFTGLAGVGSYEQFF.

The chain combines TRBV5-1 with TRBJ1-6; 8 bases map to TRBD1. This CDR3 contains 16 residues. Trimming removed 4 bases from V and 9 bases from J; junction bases left unmatched: 12. Germline V gene data show CDR1 as SGHRS and CDR2 as YFSETQ. For the CDR3, the DNA is TGCGCCAGCAGCCCCGGGGACAGGCTGCGCAGTTCACCCCTCCACTTT. Its translation is CASSPGDRLRSSPLHF.

This clone turned up a few times. The chain is built from TRBV9 and TRBJ1-1; D possibly corresponds to TRBD1 (5 bases). V was pared by 0 bases and J by 3 bases, with 6 bases between. Looked up from germline, CDR1 is SGDLS and CDR2 is YYNGEE. The CDR3 is 13 amino acids. The DNA for the CDR3 is TGTGCCAGCAGCGTAGCAGGGCACACTGAAGCTTTCTTT. Translated, it gives CASSVAGHTEAFF.

The sample holds a few counts of this clone. J is TRBJ1-6 and V is TRBV5-1, with TRBD1 matching 10 bases. Germline V gene data show CDR1 as SGHRS and CDR2 as YFSETQ. The CDR3 runs 16 residues. V was pared by 4 bases and J by 7 bases, with 8 bases of the junction left unmatched. The CDR3 DNA sequence: TGCGCCAGCAGCCCCTTCGGGACAGGGGACAATTCACCCCTCCACTTT. It encodes CASSPFGTGDNSPLHF.

On this clone: No conserved phenylalanine or tryptophan ends this CDR3, so it is likely a read error. Because the CDR3's place on the DNA is in doubt, the DNA is left out and the CDR3 is given as listed by TCRdb. The chain combines TRBV21-1 with TRBJ1-2; the tabulated D call, TRBD1, remains unverified against the DNA. TRBV21-1 is a documented pseudogene. From its first to its last residue, the CDR3 has 12 amino acids. CDR3: CASSKGRLGQGI.